This T cell receptor beta chain originates from a study of early stage breast cancer tumors. Study-wide context: Invasive lobular carcinomas made up about 30% of the 12 ER+/PR+/HER2- tumors.

Profiling relied on immunoSEQ multiplex PCR, and the TCRdb table lists in-frame clones only, not all of them. The table has roughly 53,000 clones, under 95% seen once; the top ten hold around 4.7%. The trim removed 5 bases at V and 4 bases at J, leaving 11 bases unmatched. Looked up from germline, CDR1 is SGHVS and CDR2 is FQNEAQ. This CDR3 region has 16 residues. The sequence was obtained from a person aged 65-85 years with breast cancer. The rearrangement joins TRBV7-8 to TRBJ2-7, with 10 bases identical to TRBD1. Input material: blood. CDR3 protein: CASSPLTRGQGYEQYF. The CDR3 nucleotides read TGTGCCAGCAGCCCCCTTACCCGGGGACAGGGGTACGAGCAGTACTTC. Full variable domain (missing parts from reference TRBV7-8 and TRBJ2-7): GAGVSQSPRYKVAKRGQDVALRCDPISGHVSLFWYQQALGQGPEFLTYFQNEAQLDKSGLPSDRFFAERPEGSVSTLKIQRTQQEDSAVYLCASSPLTRGQGYEQYFGPGTRLTVT.